One and the same sample provided the 28 T cell receptor beta chains below, sequenced in a study of relationships among human T cell subsets. Semiquantitative ARM-PCR amplified T cell receptor alpha and beta CDR3 regions from mRNA. Exponential amplification used communal superprimers after tagged nested gene-specific primers in ARM-PCR. MiXCR was run by TCRdb on the multiplex PCR reads, yielding one entry per CDR3 protein. Altogether about 13,000 distinct CDR3 sequences are present, around 70% being singletons, with the ten largest covering just under 30%. After CD25, CD56 and CD294 bead selections, the flow-through was collected as Th1 cells. The material sequenced was CD4+ Th1 cells sorted from blood. These receptors all come from a man aged 35-49 years in good health.

The chain combines TRBV30 with TRBJ2-3, with 7 bases aligning to TRBD2. This CDR3 region has 13 residues. Germline trimming cut 7 bases from V and 6 bases from J; bases unmatched to any gene: 10. Germline CDR1 and CDR2: GTSNPN and SVGIG (reference sequence). CDR3 bases: TGTGCCTCCCGGACTAGTACATCCGATACGCAGTATTTT. This translates into CASRTSTSDTQYF.

The gene calls are TRBV14 and TRBJ1-2, with D maybe TRBD1 (5 bases). CDR3 length: 14 residues. The germline CDR1 and CDR2 sequences are SGHDN and FVKESK. The germline V and J ends were trimmed by 0 bases and 6 bases, with 11 bases remaining between them. The CDR3 sequence is CASSQDVGANGYTF. As DNA, the CDR3 is TGTGCCAGCAGCCAAGACGTAGGGGCAAATGGCTACACCTTC. The complete variable domain, with remaining parts taken from reference TRBV14 and TRBJ1-2, reads EAGVTQFPSHSVIEKGQTVTLRCDPISGHDNLYWYRRVMGKEIKFLLHFVKESKQDESGMPNNRFLAERTGGTYSTLKVQPAELEDSGVYFCASSQDVGANGYTFGSGTRLTVV.

The rearrangement joins TRBV27 to TRBJ2-1; 10 positions match TRBD2. Germline assignment: CDR1 MNHEY and CDR2 SMNVEV (reference sequence). This CDR3 region has 13 residues. J lost 6 bases, V lost 6 bases, and 2 bases had no gene match. The DNA of the CDR3 is TGTGCCAGCAGCGGGACTAGCGTCAATGAGCAGTTCTTC. Protein: CASSGTSVNEQFF.

The chain joins TRBV7-3 to TRBJ2-7; D is ambiguous. This CDR3 contains 13 residues. Trimming cost V 6 bases and J 3 bases, with 12 bases left between them. From germline, CDR1 is SGHTA and CDR2 FQGTGA. CDR3 in DNA: TGTGCCAGCAGTAAAGGGCCAGACTACGAGCAGTACTTC. Translating gives CASSKGPDYEQYF.

The chain employs TRBV11-1 and TRBJ2-1; no definite D call. Trimming left V 3 bases short and J 3 bases short, with 6 bases between. The CDR3 contains 13 residues. Germline CDR1 SGHAT, CDR2 FQDESV (reference sequence). The CDR3 DNA is TGTGCCAGCAGCTTCGCTCTCTACAATGAGCAGTTCTTC. It specifies CASSFALYNEQFF. Supplemented by reference TRBV11-1 and TRBJ2-1, the full variable domain reads EAEVAQSPRYKITEKSQAVAFWCDPISGHATLYWYRQILGQGPELLVQFQDESVVDDSQLPKDRFSAERLKGVDSTLKIQPAELGDSAMYLCASSFALYNEQFFGPGTRLTVL.

This clonotype has only a few counts. The chain has TRBV10-3 and TRBJ2-1; D remains ambiguous. The V gene lost 10 bases and the J gene lost 6 bases, with 25 bases spanning the gap. There are 16 residues in the CDR3. Germline V CDR1 and CDR2: ENHRY, SYGVKD. The CDR3 region has the DNA TGTGCCACCGAAGAAGGAAGCCTACCTCAGACCAATGAGCAGTTCTTC. Protein product: CATEEGSLPQTNEQFF.

This clonotype was seen just once. V is TRBV6-1 and J is TRBJ2-1; D is perhaps TRBD2 (5 bases). The V gene lost 5 bases and the J gene lost 4 bases, with 21 bases spanning the gap. The CDR3 spans 17 residues. Germline assignment: CDR1 MNHNS and CDR2 SASEGT. This chain's CDR3 is CASSRVGSGSGYNEQFF. As DNA, the CDR3 is TGTGCCAGCAGTCGAGTAGGGTCAGGATCGGGATACAATGAGCAGTTCTTC.

The DNA for the CDR3 is TGTGCCAGCAGCCATACGGTTTCGGGCACCGGGGAGCTGTTTTTT. Translation gives CASSHTVSGTGELFF. The gene calls are TRBV6-6 and TRBJ2-2, with no clear D. Between the trimmed V and J ends, which lost 6 bases and 4 bases, there was a span of 15 bases. CDR1 is MNHNY, CDR2 SVGAGI, per germline (reference sequence). This CDR3 is 15 amino acids long.

This clonotype was detected only a few times. The V call is TRBV11-2, the J call TRBJ2-3, with 10 bases aligning to TRBD1. CDR3 length: 15 residues. Germline values: CDR1 SGHAT, CDR2 FQNNGV. J was trimmed by 5 bases and V by 0 bases; bases with no gene match: 2. The CDR3 protein is CASSLEGQGKDTQYF. DNA of the CDR3: TGTGCCAGCAGCTTAGAGGGACAGGGGAAAGATACGCAGTATTTT.

The genes are TRBV20-1 and TRBJ1-4; the D is unclear. Trimming removed 6 bases from V and 7 bases from J, with 12 bases in between. This CDR3 is built from 12 residues. Germline assignment: CDR1 DFQATT and CDR2 SNEGSKA (reference sequence). This CDR3 reads CSAPEWGEKLFF. CDR3 coding DNA: TGCAGTGCCCCTGAGTGGGGTGAAAAACTGTTTTTT.

In this sample, this clonotype turned up a few times. The chain recombines TRBV20-1 with TRBJ2-7, with D possibly called TRBD1 or TRBD2 (5 bases each). CDR1 is DFQATT, CDR2 SNEGSKA, per germline (reference sequence). The CDR3 is 13 residues long. V lost 6 bases and J lost 3, with 15 bases in between. CDR3 residues: CSATGTYDYEQYF. The CDR3 DNA sequence: TGCAGTGCAACCGGGACCTATGACTACGAGCAGTACTTC.

The gene calls are TRBV7-9 and TRBJ2-7; D is unresolved. The CDR3 consists of 12 residues. Trimming shortened V by 1 base and J by 4 bases, and 5 bases separated the two germline ends. Germline assignment: CDR1 SEHNR and CDR2 FQNEAQ (reference sequence). The CDR3 DNA follows: TGTGCCAGCAGCTTAGTGGAGTACGAGCAGTACTTC. Amino acids: CASSLVEYEQYF.

V and J are TRBV12-3 or TRBV12-4 and TRBJ2-1; D ambiguous. Trimming removed 8 bases from V and 10 bases from J, with 12 bases in between. The CDR3 length is 11 residues. The CDR3 here is CASRLVREQFF. The CDR3 region has the DNA TGTGCCAGCCGCTTAGTTCGGGAGCAGTTCTTC.

This chain connects TRBV28 to TRBJ2-3; D is ambiguous. The length of the CDR3 is 15 residues. Between the trimmed V and J ends, which lost 5 bases and 2 bases, there was a span of 14 bases. Germline loops: CDR1 MDHEN, CDR2 SYDVKM. Here the CDR3 reads CASSPAPRTTDTQYF. CDR3 DNA: TGTGCCAGCAGTCCAGCTCCAAGGACCACAGATACGCAGTATTTT.

This clonotype was detected a few times. V is TRBV11-1 and J is TRBJ2-1; D is undetermined. Germline values: CDR1 SGHAT, CDR2 FQDESV (reference sequence). Deletions cut 4 bases from V and 5 bases from J, with 15 bases between. This CDR3 spans 15 amino acids. CDR3 bases: TGTGCCAGCAGCTCCGACGTATACTCGGACAATGAGCAGTTCTTC. Translated, it gives CASSSDVYSDNEQFF.

The rearrangement uses TRBV11-3 and TRBJ1-3; D unclear. The V gene's germline CDR1 is SGHNT and CDR2 YENEEA. V gave up 6 bases and J gave up 0 bases, with 12 bases separating them. The CDR3 sequence is 15 residues long. The CDR3 spells CASRDTGSSGNTIYF. The CDR3 nucleotides read TGTGCCAGCAGGGATACCGGGAGCTCTGGAAACACCATATATTTT.

This clonotype was counted once. The chain employs TRBV6-1 and TRBJ2-7; 14 bases fit TRBD2. Germline CDR1 and CDR2: MNHNS and SASEGT. J lost 4 bases, V lost 7 bases, and 9 bases had no gene match. The length of the CDR3 is 16 residues. CDR3 sequence reads: CASITGTSGSVYEQYF. The CDR3 region has the DNA TGTGCCAGCATTACCGGGACTAGCGGGAGTGTGTACGAGCAGTACTTC.

This clonotype was picked up one time. This chain joins TRBV6-5 and TRBJ2-7; TRBD1 matches at 9 bases. The CDR3 is made up of 15 amino acids. After removal of 6 bases from V and 3 bases from J, the junction contained 9 bases not matched to a gene. Germline CDR1 MNHEY, CDR2 SVGAGI. The CDR3 DNA reads TGTGCCAGCAGAAGGGACAGGGTTAAATTCTACGAGCAGTACTTC. Translating it yields CASRRDRVKFYEQYF.

The chain couples TRBV6-6 to TRBJ1-2; D is ambiguous. V was shortened by 6 bases and J by 4 bases, with 6 bases between the two germline ends. The CDR3 is 11 amino acids. Per germline, CDR1 MNHNY and CDR2 SVGAGI (reference sequence). The CDR3 spells CASSEPYGYTF. DNA for the CDR3: TGTGCCAGCAGCGAGCCCTATGGCTACACCTTC.

The chain combines TRBV28 with TRBJ2-3, with D tentatively TRBD2 (5 bases). The length of the CDR3 is 16 residues. In germline, CDR1 is MDHEN, CDR2 SYDVKM. The V end was cut by 2 bases, the J end by 6 bases, with 18 bases between. The CDR3 DNA follows: TGTGCCAGCAGTTTAAATTCTGGGCGGACGGGGGATACGCAGTATTTT. It encodes CASSLNSGRTGDTQYF.

Notes on this clonotype: The junction departs from germline at one end; a sequencing error may be responsible. The J gene is TRBJ1-5, the V gene TRBV10-2, with D uncertain. Germline CDR1 is WSHSY and CDR2 is SAAADI. There are 15 residues in the CDR3. In nucleotides, the CDR3 is TGCGCCGGCAGTGAGTCAAGTTATAGCAATCAGCCCCAGCATTTT. Protein product: CAGSESSYSNQPQHF.

This clonotype was seen only a few times. V gene TRBV5-8 combines with J gene TRBJ2-7; 7 bases agree with TRBD2. Germline V gene lookup returns CDR1 SGHTS and CDR2 YDEGEE. This CDR3 comprises 15 residues. J gave up 2 bases and V 4 bases, and 9 bases lay outside the gene matches. CDR3 region: CASSRQRDPTYEQYF. The CDR3 DNA sequence: TGTGCCAGCAGCCGACAGCGGGACCCGACCTACGAGCAGTACTTC.

The chain carries TRBV30 and TRBJ2-7, with a possible D match to TRBD1 (6 bases). V was cut by 1 base and J by 9 bases, with 13 bases left in between. The CDR3 is 12 residues long. The germline V gene has CDR1 GTSNPN and CDR2 SVGIG (reference sequence). CDR3 sequence: CAWSGGTYMQYF. In nucleotides, the CDR3 is TGTGCCTGGAGTGGAGGGACATACATGCAGTACTTC.

The chain recombines TRBV2 with TRBJ1-1, with D tentatively TRBD1 (5 bases). The ends were cut back, 7 bases at V and 2 bases at J, with 14 bases in the middle. CDR1 SNHLY and CDR2 FYNNEI come from the germline V gene. CDR3 length: 14 amino acids. In DNA form, the CDR3 reads TGTGCCAGCACCACACCCCAGGGAAACACTGAAGCTTTCTTT. It yields the protein CASTTPQGNTEAFF.

The rearrangement joins TRBV11-2 to TRBJ1-1, with TRBD1 matching over 9 bases. The CDR3 has 15 amino acids. Losses at the gene ends were 3 bases for V and 0 bases for J; bases not matched to a gene: 2. Per the germline V gene, CDR1 is SGHAT and CDR2 is FQNNGV. The CDR3 DNA reads as TGTGCCAGCAGCTTTACAGGGGGCGTGAACACTGAAGCTTTCTTT. It codes for CASSFTGGVNTEAFF. Full variable domain (rest looked up from reference TRBV11-2 and TRBJ1-1): EAGVAQSPRYKIIEKRQSVAFWCNPISGHATLYWYQQILGQGPKLLIQFQNNGVVDDSQLPKDRFSAERLKGVDSTLKIQPAKLEDSAVYLCASSFTGGVNTEAFFGQGTRLTVV.

This clonotype has only one observation. The chain uses TRBV11-3 and TRBJ2-3; D is unresolved. With 2 bases removed from V and 3 bases from J, the gap between germline ends came to 3 bases. This CDR3 is 12 amino acids long. Germline CDR1 SGHNT, CDR2 YENEEA. The CDR3 spells CASSLNTDTQYF. The DNA of the CDR3 is TGTGCCAGCAGCTTAAATACAGATACGCAGTATTTT.

The rearrangement joins TRBV11-2 to TRBJ2-7; possibly TRBD1 for D (6 bases). V lost 8 bases and J lost 2, with 16 bases in between. The CDR3 runs to 14 residues. Per the germline V gene, CDR1 is SGHAT and CDR2 is FQNNGV. This CDR3 reads CASALITGPYEQYF. In DNA, the CDR3 is TGTGCCAGCGCCCTGATCACAGGGCCCTACGAGCAGTACTTC.

CDR3 DNA sequence: TGTGCCAGCAGTGTTGCCTCCTACGAGCAGTACTTC. Protein: CASSVASYEQYF. The chain has TRBV28 and TRBJ2-7, with D hard to call. In germline, CDR1 is MDHEN, CDR2 SYDVKM. V lost 5 bases, J lost 0 bases, and 5 bases lay in between. The CDR3 sequence is 12 residues long.